This TCR beta chain was recovered during a study of graft-versus-host responses after intestinal transplantation. Overall study: Recipients across the board were started on anti-thymocyte globulin induction, then kept on tacrolimus and steroids for roughly 3 years.

In the case of this clone: Antigen specificity is unknown.

The table came from immunoSEQ multiplex PCR; TCRdb's copy has only in-frame clones and leaves some out. The repertoire holds roughly 80,000 clones, with over 75% as singletons. CDR1 is MNHEY, CDR2 SVGAGI, per germline. The CDR3 runs to 14 residues. V shed 4 bases and J shed 1 base, with 10 bases lying between them. The V call is TRBV6-5, the J call TRBJ1-1; D uncertain. This clonotype was sampled from a human donor who was the organ donor for an intestinal transplant. The sequenced sample was unstimulated CD8+ T cells sorted from spleen or lymph node cells, obtained before transplant. The chain's CDR3 is CASSSRGWNTEAFF. CDR3 nucleotide sequence: TGTGCCAGCAGTTCCCGAGGATGGAACACTGAAGCTTTCTTT.